The 29 T cell receptor beta chains reported below all come from one sample, sequenced in a study of blood T cell repertoires in COVID-19. Profiled with immunoSEQ multiplex PCR; TCRdb holds only in-frame clones, not every one. The data hold about 310,000 clones, with roughly 85% observed a single time. The sample taken for sequencing was PBMCs or T cells enriched from blood (not recorded which). These receptors were taken from a woman younger than 45 who had been exposed to COVID-19.

The chain joins TRBV5-4 to TRBJ2-7; TRBD2 matches at 8 bases. J gave up 0 bases and V 2 bases, and 1 base lay outside the gene matches. CDR3 size: 14 residues. The V gene's germline CDR1 is SGHNT and CDR2 YYREEE (reference sequence). CDR3 sequence (DNA): TGTGCCAGCAGCTTAACTAGCGGCTCCTACGAGCAGTACTTC. Its translation is CASSLTSGSYEQYF.

The chain links TRBV5-1 to TRBJ2-1; 9 nucleotides line up with TRBD1. CDR3 length: 17 residues. V lost 3 bases, J lost 4 bases, and 11 bases stayed unmatched. Germline lookup yields CDR1 SGHRS and CDR2 YFSETQ. The DNA for the CDR3 is TGCGCCAGCAGCTCAACCACCGGGACAGGGTCATACAATGAGCAGTTCTTC. It specifies CASSSTTGTGSYNEQFF.

The J gene is TRBJ1-4, the V gene TRBV24-1, with D maybe TRBD1 (6 bases). The length of the CDR3 is 14 residues. Germline assignment: CDR1 KGHDR and CDR2 SFDVKD. V lost 9 bases and J lost 5, with 15 bases in between. This chain's CDR3 is CATRPPTGNEKLFF. CDR3 coding DNA: TGTGCCACCCGTCCCCCAACAGGGAATGAAAAACTGTTTTTT.

This clone has just a few counts. The chain carries TRBV7-2 and TRBJ1-4; 10 bases are a match to TRBD1. CDR1 is SGHTA and CDR2 is FQGNSA in the germline V gene. The CDR3 runs to 14 residues. Losses at the gene ends were 4 bases for V and 8 bases for J; bases not matched to a gene: 4. In DNA, the CDR3 is TGTGCCAGCAGCTCCGGACAGGGGGGAGAAAAACTGTTTTTT. Amino acids: CASSSGQGGEKLFF. The entire variable domain, with the rest obtained from reference TRBV7-2 and TRBJ1-4, is as follows: GAGVSQSPSNKVTEKGKDVELRCDPISGHTALYWYRQSLGQGLEFLIYFQGNSAPDKSGLPSDRFSAERTGGSVSTLTIQRTQQEDSAVYLCASSSGQGGEKLFFGSGTQLSVL.

This chain links TRBV5-5 with TRBJ2-3; 7 bases align to TRBD2. Unmatched junction bases numbered 11, after V lost 6 bases and J lost 1 base. Germline V gene lookup returns CDR1 SGHKS and CDR2 YYEKEE (reference sequence). The CDR3 has 16 residues. The CDR3: CASTLFRGEGTDTQYF. DNA of the CDR3: TGTGCCAGCACCCTTTTTCGGGGGGAAGGCACAGATACGCAGTATTTT.

The V call is TRBV5-4, the J call TRBJ1-2, with D possibly matching TRBD1 (6 bases). Germline-derived CDR1 and CDR2 are SGHNT and YYREEE (reference sequence). CDR3 size: 13 residues. V was pared by 4 bases and J by 4 bases, with 11 bases between. Here the CDR3 reads CASSRSQGYGYTF. CDR3 bases: TGTGCCAGCAGCCGATCACAGGGCTATGGCTACACCTTC.

This clone was seen only once. The rearrangement joins TRBV6-5 to TRBJ1-1; no clear D gene. The V gene's germline CDR1 is MNHEY and CDR2 SVGAGI. This CDR3 is 13 amino acids long. Trimming shortened V by 2 bases and J by 3 bases, and 7 bases separated the two germline ends. CDR3 sequence: CASSYQAHTEAFF. The CDR3 region has the DNA TGTGCCAGCAGTTACCAAGCACACACTGAAGCTTTCTTT.

The rearrangement links TRBV24-1 to TRBJ2-3; 11 positions match TRBD2. The V gene end was trimmed by 2 bases and the J gene end by 3 bases; junction bases not matched to a gene: 6. CDR3 length equals 17 residues. CDR1 and CDR2 (germline): KGHDR, SFDVKD. This CDR3 reads CATSDSGLAETTDTQYF. For the CDR3, the DNA is TGTGCCACCAGTGATTCGGGACTAGCGGAGACAACAGATACGCAGTATTTT.

The chain employs TRBV25-1 and TRBJ2-3; perhaps TRBD1 as D (6 bases). The CDR3 contains 14 residues. V was clipped by 4 bases and J by 4 bases, with 12 bases between them. Germline lookup yields CDR1 MGHDK and CDR2 SYGVNS. The CDR3 nucleotides read TGTGCCAGCAGTGCCACCACAGGGTCAGATACGCAGTATTTT. Amino acid sequence: CASSATTGSDTQYF.

The chain has TRBV19 and TRBJ2-7, with 13 bases identical to TRBD2. Looked up from germline, CDR1 is LNHDA and CDR2 is SQIVND (reference sequence). The CDR3 consists of 17 residues. V lost 9 bases, J lost 5 bases, and 16 bases stayed unmatched. In DNA form, the CDR3 reads TGTGCCAGCAGCAAGGAGACTAGCGGGAGGAAGGTGCACGAGCAGTACTTC. This gives the protein CASSKETSGRKVHEQYF.

The chain couples TRBV18 to TRBJ1-6; 8 nucleotides match TRBD1. CDR1 and CDR2 from the germline V gene are KGHSH and LQKENI. The CDR3 runs to 15 residues. After removal of 6 bases from V and 10 bases from J, the junction contained 11 bases not matched to a gene. The CDR3 DNA is TGTGCCAGCTCTCGTGGACAGGGAGTACCCTCACCCCTCCACTTT. Translated: CASSRGQGVPSPLHF.

Notes on this clone: A single base separates this from a much larger clone, so it may be a read error. J is TRBJ1-5 and V is TRBV5-5; 9 bases are a match to TRBD1. The junction had 4 bases not matched to a gene; V was cut back by 3 bases and J by 6 bases. Germline V gene data show CDR1 as SGHKS and CDR2 as YYEKEE (reference sequence). The CDR3 loop spans 14 amino acids. The CDR3 region is CASSSGTGFQPQHF. DNA for the CDR3: TGTGCCAGCAGCTCCGGGACAGGGTTTCAGCCCCAGCATTTT.

This chain's CDR3 is CAISVTEQGNTEAFF. The CDR3 coding sequence is TGTGCCATCAGTGTAACCGAACAGGGAAACACTGAAGCTTTCTTT. The chain is built from TRBV10-3 and TRBJ1-1; possibly TRBD1 for D (6 bases). CDR1 and CDR2 from the germline V gene are ENHRY and SYGVKD. Trimming left V 4 bases short and J 2 bases short, with 14 bases between. The CDR3 is made up of 15 amino acids.

The V and J genes are TRBV7-2 and TRBJ2-3, with 12 bases lining up with TRBD1. V shed 6 bases and J 4 bases; nucleotides not matched to a gene: 2. In germline, CDR1 is SGHTA, CDR2 FQGNSA. The CDR3 spans 14 residues. The CDR3 spells CASRGTGGADTQYF. The DNA of the CDR3 is TGTGCCAGCAGGGGGACAGGGGGCGCAGATACGCAGTATTTT.

The V and J genes are TRBV6-1 and TRBJ2-5; 12 nucleotides line up with TRBD2. The CDR3 is 17 residues long. V dropped 4 bases and J dropped 5; count of bases not matched to a gene: 11. CDR1 is MNHNS and CDR2 is SASEGT in the germline V gene. CDR3 residues: CASSVYPLAGGRETQYF. The CDR3 DNA follows: TGTGCCAGCAGTGTTTACCCTCTAGCGGGGGGGCGGGAGACCCAGTACTTC.

The J gene is TRBJ2-5, the V gene TRBV28; a possible D gene is TRBD1 (5 bases). Germline CDR1 MDHEN, CDR2 SYDVKM. V dropped 1 base and J dropped 2 bases, with 14 bases sitting between them. The CDR3 length is 16 residues. DNA of the CDR3: TGTGCCAGCAGTTTATCTGTAGGGGTCGTACAAGAGACCCAGTACTTC. It is translated as CASSLSVGVVQETQYF.

V gene TRBV6-2 or TRBV6-3 combines with J gene TRBJ1-1; maybe TRBD1 (5 bases). From germline, CDR1 is MNHEY and CDR2 SVGEGT. V was pared by 1 base and J by 6 bases, with 21 bases between. The CDR3 spans 17 residues. The CDR3 nucleotides read TGTGCCAGCAGTTACTGGGGGGATCCTAGGCCTGGCGCTGAAGCTTTCTTT. This gives the protein CASSYWGDPRPGAEAFF.

The CDR3 is CASSDSDRVHQPQHF. The CDR3 DNA follows: TGTGCCAGCAGTGATTCGGACAGGGTCCATCAGCCCCAGCATTTT. V and J are TRBV25-1 and TRBJ1-5, with 8 positions matching TRBD1. The CDR3 consists of 15 residues. With 3 bases clipped from V and 5 bases from J, the junction kept 6 bases outside the gene matches. Germline CDR1 is MGHDK and CDR2 is SYGVNS.

The chain links TRBV4-1 to TRBJ2-5, with 8 bases lining up with TRBD1. CDR3 length: 17 amino acids. Germline V gives CDR1 MGHRA, CDR2 YSYEKL. J was trimmed by 2 bases and V by 0 bases; bases with no gene match: 8. Here the CDR3 reads CASSQDSYGQGQETQYF. The CDR3 DNA reads as TGCGCCAGCAGCCAAGACTCCTATGGACAGGGACAAGAGACCCAGTACTTC.

This clone came up a few times. The chain links TRBV7-2 to TRBJ2-2, with TRBD1 identical over 7 bases. J gave up 5 bases and V 5 bases, and 11 bases lay outside the gene matches. Germline values: CDR1 SGHTA, CDR2 FQGNSA. The CDR3 extends over 16 amino acids. This CDR3 is CASSAHRGAGTGELFF. In nucleotides, the CDR3 is TGTGCCAGCAGCGCCCACAGGGGCGCCGGAACCGGGGAGCTGTTTTTT.

This sequence joins TRBV15 and TRBJ1-1, with D possibly TRBD1 on 6 matching bases. V lost 5 bases, J lost 5 bases, and 12 bases lay in between. CDR1 is LNHNV and CDR2 is YYDKDF in the germline V gene (reference sequence). This CDR3 spans 13 amino acids. The CDR3 region has the DNA TGTGCCACCAGCGCAGCTCAGGGGACTGAAGCTTTCTTT. Translated, it gives CATSAAQGTEAFF.

The rearrangement uses TRBV7-2 and TRBJ1-2, with no clear D. The germline gives CDR1 SGHTA, CDR2 FQGNSA. The ends were cut back, 1 base at V and 8 bases at J, with 17 bases in the middle. The CDR3 is made up of 15 amino acids. The CDR3 is CASSLGTAGSSGYTF. The CDR3 DNA sequence: TGTGCCAGCAGCTTAGGTACGGCAGGATCGAGCGGCTACACCTTC.

The rearrangement uses TRBV6-6 and TRBJ1-1; a weak D match, TRBD1 (6 bases). Germline V CDR1 and CDR2: MNHNY, SVGAGI (reference sequence). This CDR3 has 15 amino acids. Trimming pared 7 bases from V and 1 base from J, leaving 16 bases between. The CDR3 loop reads CASIPQGRGNTEAFF. CDR3 sequence (DNA): TGTGCCAGCATCCCCCAGGGCAGGGGGAACACTGAAGCTTTCTTT.

The V call is TRBV11-1, the J call TRBJ2-7; 7 nucleotides line up with TRBD1. From germline, CDR1 is SGHAT and CDR2 FQDESV (reference sequence). V gave up 5 bases and J gave up 0 bases; unmatched junction bases: 4. This CDR3 is 14 amino acids long. CDR3 in amino acids: CASSPRDSSYEQYF. CDR3 DNA sequence: TGTGCCAGCAGCCCTCGGGACAGCTCCTACGAGCAGTACTTC.

The rearrangement links TRBV10-3 to TRBJ1-5; 8 nucleotides line up with TRBD1. CDR1 is ENHRY, CDR2 SYGVKD, per germline. After removal of 3 bases from V and 8 bases from J, the junction contained 6 bases not matched to a gene. The CDR3 covers 14 residues. The DNA of the CDR3 is TGTGCCATCAGTGACGGCAGGGGGCAAGAGCCCCAGCATTTT. It specifies CAISDGRGQEPQHF.

The rearrangement joins TRBV4-1 to TRBJ2-7; 8 bases agree with TRBD2. The CDR3 covers 15 residues. V was clipped by 4 bases and J by 2 bases; unmatched bases: 7. Looked up from germline, CDR1 is MGHRA and CDR2 is YSYEKL. CDR3 in DNA: TGCGCCAGCAGCCCCCCCGGGGGGGTCCCCTACGAGCAGTACTTC. It is translated as CASSPPGGVPYEQYF.

The chain recombines TRBV9 with TRBJ2-3, with 10 positions matching TRBD2. This CDR3 comprises 16 residues. Germline CDR1 is SGDLS and CDR2 is YYNGEE. With 2 bases clipped from V and 0 bases from J, the junction kept 3 bases outside the gene matches. CDR3 in DNA: TGTGCCAGCAGCGTTGGGACTAGCGCTAGCACAGATACGCAGTATTTT. Encoded protein: CASSVGTSASTDTQYF.

This chain joins TRBV10-3 and TRBJ1-1; a possible D gene is TRBD1 (5 bases). Trimming removed 3 bases at V and 5 bases at J, with 16 bases between. Germline values: CDR1 ENHRY, CDR2 SYGVKD. The CDR3 spans 15 residues. The CDR3 DNA is TGTGCCATCAGTGACAAAGCTTCGGGGGGGACTGAAGCTTTCTTT. It yields the protein CAISDKASGGTEAFF.

V gene TRBV4-1 combines with J gene TRBJ1-6; D call uncertain. The CDR3 sequence is 19 residues long. Germline values: CDR1 MGHRA, CDR2 YSYEKL. V dropped 0 bases and J dropped 5 bases, with 20 bases sitting between them. The CDR3, as DNA: TGCGCCAGCAGCCAAGACCAGATTAGAGGGAAAGGACATAATTCACCCCTCCACTTT. Its translation is CASSQDQIRGKGHNSPLHF.